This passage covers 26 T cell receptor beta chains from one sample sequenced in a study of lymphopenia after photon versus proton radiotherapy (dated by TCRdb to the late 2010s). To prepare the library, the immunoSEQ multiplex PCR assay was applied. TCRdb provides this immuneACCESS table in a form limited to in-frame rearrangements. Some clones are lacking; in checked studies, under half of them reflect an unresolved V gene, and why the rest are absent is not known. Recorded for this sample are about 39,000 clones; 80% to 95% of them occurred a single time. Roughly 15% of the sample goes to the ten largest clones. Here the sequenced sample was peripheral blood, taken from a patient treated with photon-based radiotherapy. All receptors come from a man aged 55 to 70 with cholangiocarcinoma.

The DNA for the CDR3 is TGCGCCAGCAGCTTGGCTAGCGGGGGAGAATACAATGAGCAGTTCTTC. It specifies CASSLASGGEYNEQFF. This chain uses TRBV5-1 with TRBJ2-1; 10 bases are a match to TRBD2. This CDR3 spans 16 amino acids. V shed 0 bases, J shed 4 bases, and the junction held 4 bases outside the gene matches. CDR1 SGHRS and CDR2 YFSETQ come from the germline V gene.

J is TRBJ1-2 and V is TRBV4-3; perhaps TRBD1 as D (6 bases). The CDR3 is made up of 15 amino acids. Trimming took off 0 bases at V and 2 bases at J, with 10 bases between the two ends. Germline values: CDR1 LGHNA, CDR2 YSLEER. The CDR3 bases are TGCGCCAGCAGCCAAGAAAGGGGGGCGAACTATGGCTACACCTTC. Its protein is CASSQERGANYGYTF.

The CDR3 loop reads CASADGTGGLQPQHF. DNA for the CDR3: TGTGCCAGTGCCGATGGGACAGGGGGCCTGCAGCCCCAGCATTTT. The chain is built from TRBV19 and TRBJ1-5; 12 bases fit TRBD1. The CDR3 loop spans 15 amino acids. The junction had 9 bases not matched to a gene; V was cut back by 8 bases and J by 7 bases. Germline loops: CDR1 LNHDA, CDR2 SQIVND (reference sequence).

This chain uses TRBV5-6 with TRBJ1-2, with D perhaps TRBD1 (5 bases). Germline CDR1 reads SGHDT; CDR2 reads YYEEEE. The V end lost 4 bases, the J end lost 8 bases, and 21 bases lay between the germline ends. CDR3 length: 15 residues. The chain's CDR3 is CASSPVGSQGEGYTF. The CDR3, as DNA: TGTGCCAGCAGCCCGGTGGGTTCGCAGGGAGAAGGCTACACCTTC.

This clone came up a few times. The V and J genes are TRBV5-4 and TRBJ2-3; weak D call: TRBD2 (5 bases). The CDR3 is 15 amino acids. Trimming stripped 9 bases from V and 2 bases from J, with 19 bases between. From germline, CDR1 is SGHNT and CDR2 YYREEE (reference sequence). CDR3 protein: CAIRFSGIFTDTQYF. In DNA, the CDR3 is TGTGCCATCCGCTTTTCCGGGATCTTCACAGATACGCAGTATTTT.

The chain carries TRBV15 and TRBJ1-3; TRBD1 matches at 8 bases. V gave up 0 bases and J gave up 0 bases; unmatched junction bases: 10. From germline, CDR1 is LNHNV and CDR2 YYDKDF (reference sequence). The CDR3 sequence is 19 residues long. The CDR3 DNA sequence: TGTGCCACCAGCAGAGATAGGGGGGACAGGCAAAGCTCTGGAAACACCATATATTTT. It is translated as CATSRDRGDRQSSGNTIYF.

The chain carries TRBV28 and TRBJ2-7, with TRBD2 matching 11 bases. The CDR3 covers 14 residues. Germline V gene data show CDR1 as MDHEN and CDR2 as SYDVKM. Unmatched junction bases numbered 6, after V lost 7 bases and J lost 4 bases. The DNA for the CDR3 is TGTGCCAGCACCTTAGCGGGAGGGCCTTACGAGCAGTACTTC. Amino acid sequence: CASTLAGGPYEQYF.

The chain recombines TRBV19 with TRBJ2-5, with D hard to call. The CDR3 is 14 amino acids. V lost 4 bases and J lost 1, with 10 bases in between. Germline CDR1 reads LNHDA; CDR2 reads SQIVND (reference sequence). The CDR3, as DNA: TGTGCCAGTAGTACCCAAGGACGCCAAGAGACCCAGTACTTC. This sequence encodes CASSTQGRQETQYF. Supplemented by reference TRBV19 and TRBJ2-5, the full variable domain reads DGGITQSPKYLFRKEGQNVTLSCEQNLNHDAMYWYRQDPGQGLRLIYYSQIVNDFQKGDIAEGYSVSREKKESFPLTVTSAQKNPTAFYLCASSTQGRQETQYFGPGTRLLVL.

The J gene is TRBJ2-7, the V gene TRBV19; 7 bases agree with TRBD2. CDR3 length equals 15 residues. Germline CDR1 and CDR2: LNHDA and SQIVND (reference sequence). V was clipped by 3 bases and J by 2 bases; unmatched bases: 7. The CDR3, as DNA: TGTGCCAGTAGTATTGGCCCTAGCGGTGCCTACGAGCAGTACTTC. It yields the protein CASSIGPSGAYEQYF.

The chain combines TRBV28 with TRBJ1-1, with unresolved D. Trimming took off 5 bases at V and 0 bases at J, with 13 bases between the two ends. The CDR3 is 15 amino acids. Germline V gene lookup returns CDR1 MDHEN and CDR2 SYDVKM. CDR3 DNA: TGTGCCAGCAGTCTCGGCCCCCAGGTGAACACTGAAGCTTTCTTT. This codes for CASSLGPQVNTEAFF.

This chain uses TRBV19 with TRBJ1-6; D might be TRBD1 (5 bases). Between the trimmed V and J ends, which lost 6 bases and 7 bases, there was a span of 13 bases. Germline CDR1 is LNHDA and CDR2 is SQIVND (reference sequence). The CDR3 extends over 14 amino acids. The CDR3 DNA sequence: TGTGCCAGTAGCCTCGGACAAGCAAATTCACCCCTCCACTTT. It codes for CASSLGQANSPLHF.

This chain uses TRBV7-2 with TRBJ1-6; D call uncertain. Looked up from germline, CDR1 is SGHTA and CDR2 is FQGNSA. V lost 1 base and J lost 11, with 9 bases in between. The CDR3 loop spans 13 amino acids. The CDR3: CASSLGAYPPLHF. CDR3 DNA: TGTGCCAGCAGCTTAGGCGCCTACCCACCCCTCCACTTT.

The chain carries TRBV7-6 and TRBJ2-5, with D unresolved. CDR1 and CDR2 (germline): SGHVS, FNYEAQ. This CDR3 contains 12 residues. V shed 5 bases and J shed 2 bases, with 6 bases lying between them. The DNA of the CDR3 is TGTGCCAGCAGCACGAGTCAAGAGACCCAGTACTTC. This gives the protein CASSTSQETQYF.

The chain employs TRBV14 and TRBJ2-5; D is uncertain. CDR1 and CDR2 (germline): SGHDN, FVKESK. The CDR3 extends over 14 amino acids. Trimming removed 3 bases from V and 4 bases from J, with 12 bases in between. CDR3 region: CASSQTRAGETQYF. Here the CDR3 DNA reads TGTGCCAGCAGCCAGACGAGAGCAGGAGAGACCCAGTACTTC.

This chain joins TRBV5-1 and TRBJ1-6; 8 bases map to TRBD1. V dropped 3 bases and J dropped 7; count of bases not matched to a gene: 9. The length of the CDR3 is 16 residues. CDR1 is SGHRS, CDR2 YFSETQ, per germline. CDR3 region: CASSSRTGGNNSPLHF. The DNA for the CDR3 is TGCGCCAGCAGCTCGCGTACAGGGGGGAACAATTCACCCCTCCACTTT.

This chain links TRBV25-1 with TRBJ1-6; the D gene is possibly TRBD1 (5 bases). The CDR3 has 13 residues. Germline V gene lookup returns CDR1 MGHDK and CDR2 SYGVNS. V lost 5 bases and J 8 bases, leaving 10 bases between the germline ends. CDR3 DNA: TGTGCCAGCAGTTTTGGGGGGGATTCACCCCTCCACTTT. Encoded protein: CASSFGGDSPLHF.

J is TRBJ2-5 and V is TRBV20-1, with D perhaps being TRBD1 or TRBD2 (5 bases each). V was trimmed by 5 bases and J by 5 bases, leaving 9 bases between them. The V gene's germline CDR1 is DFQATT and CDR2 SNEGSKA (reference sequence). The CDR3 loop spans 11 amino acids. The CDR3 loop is CSAWDVETQYF. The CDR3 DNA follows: TGCAGTGCTTGGGACGTCGAGACCCAGTACTTC.

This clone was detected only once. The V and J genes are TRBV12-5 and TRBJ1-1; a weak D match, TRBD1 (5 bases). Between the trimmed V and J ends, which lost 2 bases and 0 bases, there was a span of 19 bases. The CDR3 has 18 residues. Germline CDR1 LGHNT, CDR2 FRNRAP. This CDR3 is CASGLFNRGLIMNTEAFF. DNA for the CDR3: TGTGCTAGTGGTTTGTTTAATCGGGGACTCATAATGAACACTGAAGCTTTCTTT. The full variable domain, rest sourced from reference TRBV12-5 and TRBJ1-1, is DARVTQTPRHKVTEMGQEVTMRCQPILGHNTVFWYRQTMMQGLELLAYFRNRAPLDDSGMPKDRFSAEMPDATLATLKIQPSEPRDSAVYFCASGLFNRGLIMNTEAFFGQGTRLTVV.

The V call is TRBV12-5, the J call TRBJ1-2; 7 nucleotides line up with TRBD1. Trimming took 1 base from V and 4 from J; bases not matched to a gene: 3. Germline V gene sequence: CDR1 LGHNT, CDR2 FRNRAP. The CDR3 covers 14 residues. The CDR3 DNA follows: TGTGCTAGTGGTTTGGCGGGACAGATCTATGGCTACACCTTC. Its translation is CASGLAGQIYGYTF.

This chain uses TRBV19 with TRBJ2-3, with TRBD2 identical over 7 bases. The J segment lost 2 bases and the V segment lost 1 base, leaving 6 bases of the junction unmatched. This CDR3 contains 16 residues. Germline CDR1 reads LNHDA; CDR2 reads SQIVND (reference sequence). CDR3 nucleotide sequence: TGTGCCAGTAGTATAGCGGGTAGCGGGTTCACAGATACGCAGTATTTT. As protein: CASSIAGSGFTDTQYF.

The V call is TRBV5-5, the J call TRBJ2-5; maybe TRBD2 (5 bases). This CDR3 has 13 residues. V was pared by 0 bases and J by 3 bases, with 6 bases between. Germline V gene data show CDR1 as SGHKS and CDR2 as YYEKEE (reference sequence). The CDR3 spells CASSLALEETQYF. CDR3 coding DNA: TGTGCCAGCAGCTTGGCACTAGAAGAGACCCAGTACTTC.

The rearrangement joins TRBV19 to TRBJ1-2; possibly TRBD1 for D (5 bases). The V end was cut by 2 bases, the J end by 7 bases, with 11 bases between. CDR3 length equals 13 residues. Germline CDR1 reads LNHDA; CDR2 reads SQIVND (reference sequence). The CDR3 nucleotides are TGTGCCAGTAGTATACGTGGGGCCGGTGGCTACACCTTC. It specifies CASSIRGAGGYTF.

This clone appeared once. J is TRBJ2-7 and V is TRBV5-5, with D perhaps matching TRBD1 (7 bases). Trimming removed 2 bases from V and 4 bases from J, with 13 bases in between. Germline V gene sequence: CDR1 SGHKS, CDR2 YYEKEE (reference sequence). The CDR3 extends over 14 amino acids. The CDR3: CASSFQGDSYEQYF. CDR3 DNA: TGTGCCAGCAGCTTCCAGGGGGACTCTTACGAGCAGTACTTC. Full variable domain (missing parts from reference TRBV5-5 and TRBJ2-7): DAGVTQSPTHLIKTRGQQVTLRCSPISGHKSVSWYQQVLGQGPQFIFQYYEKEERGRGNFPDRFSARQFPNYSSELNVNALLLGDSALYLCASSFQGDSYEQYFGPGTRLTVT.

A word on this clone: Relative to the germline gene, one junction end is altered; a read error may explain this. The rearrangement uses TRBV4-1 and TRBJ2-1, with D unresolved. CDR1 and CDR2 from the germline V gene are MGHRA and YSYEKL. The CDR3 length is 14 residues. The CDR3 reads CASSQDRLDPIPIF. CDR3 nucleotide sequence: TGCGCCAGCAGCCAAGATCGGCTAGACCCAATACCGATCTTC.

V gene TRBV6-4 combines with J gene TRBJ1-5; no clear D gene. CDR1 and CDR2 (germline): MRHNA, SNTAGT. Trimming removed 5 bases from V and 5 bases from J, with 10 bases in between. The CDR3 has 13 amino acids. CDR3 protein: CASSSTTDQPQHF. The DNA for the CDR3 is TGTGCCAGCAGTTCCACAACCGATCAGCCCCAGCATTTT.

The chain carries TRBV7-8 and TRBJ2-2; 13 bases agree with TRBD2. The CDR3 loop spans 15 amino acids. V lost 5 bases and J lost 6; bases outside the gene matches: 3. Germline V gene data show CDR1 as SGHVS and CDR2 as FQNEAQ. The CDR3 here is CASSQTSGGAGELFF. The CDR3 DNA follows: TGTGCCAGCAGCCAAACTAGCGGGGGGGCCGGGGAGCTGTTTTTT.